The 3 T cell receptor beta chains below come from one sample, sequenced in a study of blood T cell repertoires in COVID-19. Repertoires were generated with immunoSEQ multiplex PCR, while TCRdb's copy carries only in-frame clones and drops some. Seen here are under 250,000 clones, 85% to 90% observed once, and the top ten hold around 4.2%. Sequenced input: PBMCs or T cells enriched from blood (not recorded which). The receptors shown here come from a woman aged 30 to 39 with acute COVID-19.

The V and J genes are TRBV6-5 and TRBJ2-7; TRBD2 agrees at 12 bases. J was trimmed by 2 bases and V by 5 bases; bases with no gene match: 1. The length of the CDR3 is 14 residues. From germline, CDR1 is MNHEY and CDR2 SVGAGI. The CDR3 DNA is TGTGCCAGCAGTCGGACTAGCGGGACCTACGAGCAGTACTTC. As protein: CASSRTSGTYEQYF.

The chain combines TRBV6-2 or TRBV6-3 with TRBJ1-1; 8 bases match TRBD1. CDR3 length equals 16 residues. Germline CDR1 is MNHEY and CDR2 is SVGEGT. After removal of 6 bases from V and 0 bases from J, the junction contained 9 bases not matched to a gene. This CDR3 reads CASSRDRGGMNTEAFF. The CDR3 DNA reads TGTGCCAGCAGCCGAGACAGGGGTGGGATGAACACTGAAGCTTTCTTT.

The V and J genes are TRBV9 and TRBJ1-2; D is uncertain. The V and J ends lost 4 bases and 0 bases respectively, with 13 bases between them. In germline, CDR1 is SGDLS, CDR2 YYNGEE. This CDR3 has 15 residues. The CDR3 spells CASSPVSSANYGYTF. The CDR3 bases are TGTGCCAGCAGCCCCGTATCGTCAGCTAACTATGGCTACACCTTC.